This record concerns one T cell receptor (beta chain) sequence. This record belongs to a study of control samples from healthy donors and cancer patients. Clones were read by immunoSEQ multiplex PCR, and TCRdb kept only the in-frame ones, dropping some. The sample shows approximately 89,000 clones, 86% of them seen only once. The specimen sequenced was blood. This clonotype was obtained from a man younger than 45 in good health.

The CDR3 reads CASTDRAANSPLHF. The DNA for the CDR3 is TGTGCCAGCACCGACCGGGCTGCGAATTCACCCCTCCACTTT. This chain links TRBV2 with TRBJ1-6, with no clear D. This CDR3 is 14 amino acids long. Germline V gene lookup returns CDR1 SNHLY and CDR2 FYNNEI. Trimming cost V 7 bases and J 7 bases, with 14 bases left between them.